A single sample is the source of the 23 T cell receptor beta chains below, sequenced in a study of blood T cell repertoires in COVID-19. Measured with immunoSEQ multiplex PCR; TCRdb has only the in-frame clones, and not every one. The profile shows about 220,000 clones, about 80% of them singletons. Specimen: PBMCs or T cells enriched from blood (not recorded which). These receptors all come from a woman aged 45-60 years who had been exposed to COVID-19.

The gene calls are TRBV29-1 and TRBJ1-2, with 11 bases fitting TRBD1. V was clipped by 6 bases and J by 3 bases; unmatched bases: 12. CDR3 length: 16 amino acids. Germline CDR1 SQVTM, CDR2 ANQGSEA. The CDR3 region is CSVSPWDRGTYYGYTF. Here the CDR3 DNA reads TGCAGCGTGAGTCCCTGGGACAGGGGGACGTACTATGGCTACACCTTC.

The rearrangement links TRBV5-1 to TRBJ2-3; possible D gene TRBD2, 5 bases. The CDR3 has 15 residues. Trimming pared 1 base from V and 2 bases from J, leaving 11 bases between. Germline assignment: CDR1 SGHRS and CDR2 YFSETQ. The CDR3 region has the DNA TGCGCCAGCAGCTTGAGCAGGACTTTCACAGATACGCAGTATTTT. Its translation is CASSLSRTFTDTQYF.

The genes are TRBV19 and TRBJ2-2; perhaps TRBD1 as D (5 bases). This CDR3 comprises 15 residues. V was pared by 1 base and J by 0 bases, with 6 bases between. The germline gives CDR1 LNHDA, CDR2 SQIVND (reference sequence). The CDR3 region is CASSIGGANTGELFF. The DNA of the CDR3 is TGTGCCAGTAGTATAGGGGGCGCGAACACCGGGGAGCTGTTTTTT.

The gene calls are TRBV20-1 and TRBJ1-5; 7 bases match TRBD1. The CDR3 is 16 residues long. The V and J ends lost 3 bases and 2 bases, in that order; junction bases with no gene match: 10. Looked up from germline, CDR1 is DFQATT and CDR2 is SNEGSKA (reference sequence). For the CDR3, the DNA is TGCAGTGCTAGTGATTTCCGGCAGGGGGGCAATCAGCCCCAGCATTTT. Its protein is CSASDFRQGGNQPQHF.

This clone was observed once. This chain connects TRBV7-2 to TRBJ2-7; TRBD2 might be the D (7 bases). Germline values: CDR1 SGHTA, CDR2 FQGNSA. Trimming pared 1 base from V and 7 bases from J, leaving 17 bases between. This CDR3 has 15 residues. The CDR3 DNA reads as TGTGCCAGCAGCTTAGAAGGAGGGGGGGCGGATGAGCAGTACTTC. Its protein product is CASSLEGGGADEQYF.

The chain couples TRBV7-3 to TRBJ1-1; D is unresolved. The V end lost 0 bases, the J end lost 5 bases, and 16 bases lay between the germline ends. Germline values: CDR1 SGHTA, CDR2 FQGTGA. The CDR3 runs to 16 residues. CDR3 DNA: TGTGCCAGCAGCTTAACGGGAGGGTCTGGGAGGACTGAAGCTTTCTTT. Encoded protein: CASSLTGGSGRTEAFF.

V usage is TRBV19 and J usage is TRBJ1-1; 10 bases fit TRBD1. This CDR3 has 16 amino acids. Germline CDR1 is LNHDA and CDR2 is SQIVND (reference sequence). Losses at the gene ends were 3 bases for V and 5 bases for J; bases not matched to a gene: 9. CDR3: CASSMGDRGEGTEAFF. In DNA, the CDR3 is TGTGCCAGTAGTATGGGGGACAGGGGAGAGGGAACTGAAGCTTTCTTT.

V is TRBV3-1 (or the pseudogene TRBV3-2) and J is TRBJ1-1, with D possibly TRBD1 on 5 matching bases. Trimming left V 3 bases short and J 0 bases short, with 11 bases between. Germline V gene data show CDR1 as LGHDT and CDR2 as YNNKEL (reference sequence). CDR3 length: 15 amino acids. The CDR3 here is CASSHQGSLNTEAFF. The CDR3 nucleotides are TGTGCCAGCAGCCACCAGGGCTCTCTGAACACTGAAGCTTTCTTT.

The CDR3 DNA reads TGTGCCAGCAGTTTAGGGACAGGGTTTGGGGCGGGCTACACCTTC. It codes for CASSLGTGFGAGYTF. The V call is TRBV27, the J call TRBJ1-2, with TRBD1 matching over 9 bases. The CDR3 extends over 15 amino acids. V shed 2 bases and J 8 bases; nucleotides not matched to a gene: 9. Germline V lookup: CDR1 MNHEY, CDR2 SMNVEV (reference sequence).

The rearrangement uses TRBV10-3 and TRBJ2-1; D might be TRBD1 (6 bases). Germline CDR1 and CDR2: ENHRY and SYGVKD. This CDR3 spans 16 amino acids. V shed 3 bases and J shed 5 bases, with 17 bases lying between them. CDR3 nucleotides: TGTGCCATCAGTGATGGGGGCTTAGGGAACGACAATGAGCAGTTCTTC. It translates to CAISDGGLGNDNEQFF.

This chain connects TRBV2 to TRBJ1-2; no firm D call. CDR3 length: 15 amino acids. Germline V gives CDR1 SNHLY, CDR2 FYNNEI. Trimming shortened V by 6 bases and J by 4 bases, and 18 bases separated the two germline ends. CDR3 DNA sequence: TGTGCCAGCAGCCCTATTACGACAAATTCCTATGGCTACACCTTC. This translates into CASSPITTNSYGYTF. Filled out from reference TRBV2 and TRBJ1-2, the complete variable domain reads EPEVTQTPSHQVTQMGQEVILRCVPISNHLYFYWYRQILGQKVEFLVSFYNNEISEKSEIFDDQFSVERPDGSNFTLKIRSTKLEDSAMYFCASSPITTNSYGYTFGSGTRLTVV.

This chain uses TRBV13 with TRBJ2-7; D possibly corresponds to TRBD1 (5 bases). The CDR3 is 14 amino acids. The V end lost 4 bases, the J end lost 3 bases, and 13 bases lay between the germline ends. Germline assignment: CDR1 PRHDT and CDR2 FYEKMQ (reference sequence). Here the CDR3 reads CASSSRQSYYEQYF. CDR3 DNA: TGTGCCAGCAGCTCCCGACAGTCATACTACGAGCAGTACTTC.

This chain connects TRBV7-2 to TRBJ2-4; 9 bases fit TRBD1. Looked up from germline, CDR1 is SGHTA and CDR2 is FQGNSA. The trim removed 4 bases at V and 8 bases at J, leaving 6 bases unmatched. This CDR3 has 14 amino acids. The CDR3 nucleotides are TGTGCCAGCAGCTCGACCTGGACAGGGGACATTCAGTACTTC. Residues: CASSSTWTGDIQYF.

This clone was counted a single time. V and J are TRBV28 and TRBJ2-7; a weak D match, TRBD1 (5 bases). The germline V gene has CDR1 MDHEN and CDR2 SYDVKM. The V end lost 6 bases, the J end lost 2 bases, and 8 bases lay between the germline ends. The CDR3 extends over 12 amino acids. The DNA for the CDR3 is TGTGCCAGCAGCCGACAGCCCTACGAGCAGTACTTC. The encoded protein is CASSRQPYEQYF.

This clone was counted once. The chain is built from TRBV11-2 and TRBJ1-1; no clear D. This CDR3 spans 13 amino acids. The germline V and J ends were trimmed by 0 bases and 10 bases, with 12 bases remaining between them. Germline CDR1 is SGHAT and CDR2 is FQNNGV. CDR3 nucleotides: TGTGCCAGCAGCTTAGAATTGGAGGAAACAGCTTTCTTT. This translates into CASSLELEETAFF.

The chain employs TRBV7-9 and TRBJ1-1; D is unclear. The CDR3 spans 16 residues. Germline V gene sequence: CDR1 SEHNR, CDR2 FQNEAQ (reference sequence). Trimming stripped 3 bases from V and 2 bases from J, with 16 bases between. The CDR3, as DNA: TGTGCCAGCAGCTTCTCGGTATCGACAACCAACACTGAAGCTTTCTTT. This gives the protein CASSFSVSTTNTEAFF.

The chain links TRBV30 to TRBJ2-1, with 7 bases that match TRBD2. The CDR3 runs 16 residues. CDR1 and CDR2 from the germline V gene are GTSNPN and SVGIG (reference sequence). V lost 0 bases and J lost 3; bases outside the gene matches: 8. In DNA form, the CDR3 reads TGTGCCTGGAGTGTAGAAGGACTAGACAGCTACAATGAGCAGTTCTTC. It specifies CAWSVEGLDSYNEQFF.

The genes are TRBV9 and TRBJ1-3; D unclear. This CDR3 is built from 15 residues. Trimming took 0 bases from V and 4 from J, leaving 11 bases between them. Germline CDR1 reads SGDLS; CDR2 reads YYNGEE. CDR3 loop: CASSVETQAGNTIYF. CDR3 DNA sequence: TGTGCCAGCAGCGTAGAAACCCAGGCCGGAAACACCATATATTTT.

The rearrangement links TRBV12-3 or TRBV12-4 to TRBJ1-1; D is perhaps TRBD1 (6 bases). The V gene lost 4 bases and the J gene lost 6 bases, with 9 bases spanning the gap. CDR3 size: 12 residues. CDR3 DNA: TGTGCCAGCAGTTATACAGGGTCTGAAGCTTTCTTT. Translating it yields CASSYTGSEAFF.

J is TRBJ1-1 and V is TRBV6-5, with 10 bases that match TRBD1. J gave up 8 bases and V 5 bases, and 8 bases lay outside the gene matches. Germline CDR1 and CDR2: MNHEY and SVGAGI. The CDR3 is made up of 14 amino acids. This CDR3 reads CASSNRQGAGEAFF. Written as DNA, the CDR3 is TGTGCCAGCAGTAACCGACAGGGGGCAGGAGAAGCTTTCTTT.

The V and J genes are TRBV14 and TRBJ1-1; tentatively, D is TRBD1 (5 bases). This CDR3 contains 13 residues. V lost 5 bases and J lost 3, with 10 bases in between. The V gene's germline CDR1 is SGHDN and CDR2 FVKESK. The CDR3 sequence is CASSKRTHTEAFF. The CDR3, as DNA: TGTGCCAGCAGCAAGAGGACACACACTGAAGCTTTCTTT.

Comments on this clone: Other DNA sequences in this specimen translate into the identical CDR3. This rearrangement joins TRBV28 to TRBJ1-5, with a weak D call TRBD1 (6 bases). CDR1 is MDHEN and CDR2 is SYDVKM in the germline V gene. The CDR3 is 14 residues long. The germline V and J ends were trimmed by 3 bases and 4 bases, with 10 bases remaining between them. The DNA of the CDR3 is TGTGCCAGCAGTTTCGGGCAGGGGAATCAGCCCCAGCATTTT. Its protein product is CASSFGQGNQPQHF.

The chain links TRBV9 to TRBJ1-2; 11 bases agree with TRBD1. V was clipped by 3 bases and J by 2 bases; unmatched bases: 3. Germline V CDR1 and CDR2: SGDLS, YYNGEE. The CDR3 covers 15 residues. In nucleotides, the CDR3 is TGTGCCAGCAGCGCCCGGACAGGGGGCAACTATGGCTACACCTTC. This gives the protein CASSARTGGNYGYTF. Full variable domain (remainder filled in from reference TRBV9 and TRBJ1-2): DSGVTQTPKHLITATGQRVTLRCSPRSGDLSVYWYQQSLDQGLQFLIQYYNGEERAKGNILERFSAQQFPDLHSELNLSSLELGDSALYFCASSARTGGNYGYTFGSGTRLTVV.